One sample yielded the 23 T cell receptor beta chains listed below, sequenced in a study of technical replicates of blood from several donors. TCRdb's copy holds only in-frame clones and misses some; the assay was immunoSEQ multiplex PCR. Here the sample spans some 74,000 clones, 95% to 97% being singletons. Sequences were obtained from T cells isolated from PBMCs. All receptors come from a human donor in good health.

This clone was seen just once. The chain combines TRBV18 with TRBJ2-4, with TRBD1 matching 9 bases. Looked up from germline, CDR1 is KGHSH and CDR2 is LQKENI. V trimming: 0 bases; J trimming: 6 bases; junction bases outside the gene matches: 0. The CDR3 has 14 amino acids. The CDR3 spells CASSPPGQGNIQYF. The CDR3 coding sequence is TGTGCCAGCTCACCACCGGGACAGGGAAACATTCAGTACTTC.

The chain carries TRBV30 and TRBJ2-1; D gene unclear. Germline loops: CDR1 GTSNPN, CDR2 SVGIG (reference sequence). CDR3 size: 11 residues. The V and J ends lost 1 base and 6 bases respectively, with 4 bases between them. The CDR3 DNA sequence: TGTGCCTGGAGTGCAGTCAATGAGCAGTTCTTC. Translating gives CAWSAVNEQFF.

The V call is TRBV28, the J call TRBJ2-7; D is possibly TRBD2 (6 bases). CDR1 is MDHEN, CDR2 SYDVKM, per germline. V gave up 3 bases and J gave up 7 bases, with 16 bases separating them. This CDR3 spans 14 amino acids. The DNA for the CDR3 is TGTGCCAGCAGTTTCAGGGACTCATACACAGAGCAGTACTTC. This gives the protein CASSFRDSYTEQYF.

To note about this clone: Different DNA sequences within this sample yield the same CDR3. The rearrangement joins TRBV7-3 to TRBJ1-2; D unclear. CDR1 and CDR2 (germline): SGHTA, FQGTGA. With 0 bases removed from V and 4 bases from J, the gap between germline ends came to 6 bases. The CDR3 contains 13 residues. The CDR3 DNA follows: TGTGCCAGCAGCTTAACCGGCGGCTATGGCTACACCTTC. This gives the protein CASSLTGGYGYTF.

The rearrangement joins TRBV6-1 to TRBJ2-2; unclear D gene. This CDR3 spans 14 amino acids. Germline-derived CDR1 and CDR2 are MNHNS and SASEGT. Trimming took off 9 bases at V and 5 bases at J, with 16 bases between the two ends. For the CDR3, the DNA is TGTGCCAGTATTCTCACAAGTTATACCGGGGAGCTGTTTTTT. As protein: CASILTSYTGELFF.

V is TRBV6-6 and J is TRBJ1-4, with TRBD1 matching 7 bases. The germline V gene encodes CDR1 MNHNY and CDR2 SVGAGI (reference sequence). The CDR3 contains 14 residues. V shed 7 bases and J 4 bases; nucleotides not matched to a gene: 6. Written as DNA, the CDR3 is TGTGCCAGCAACGAGGGACAGATTAATGAAAAACTGTTTTTT. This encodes CASNEGQINEKLFF.

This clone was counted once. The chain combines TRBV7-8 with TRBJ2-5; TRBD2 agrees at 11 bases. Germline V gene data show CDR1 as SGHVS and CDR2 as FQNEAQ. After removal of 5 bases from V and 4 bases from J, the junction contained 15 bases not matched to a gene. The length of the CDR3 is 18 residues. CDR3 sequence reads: CASSRGTSGNIRGETQYF. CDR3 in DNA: TGTGCCAGCAGCCGCGGGACTAGCGGCAACATCAGGGGAGAGACCCAGTACTTC.

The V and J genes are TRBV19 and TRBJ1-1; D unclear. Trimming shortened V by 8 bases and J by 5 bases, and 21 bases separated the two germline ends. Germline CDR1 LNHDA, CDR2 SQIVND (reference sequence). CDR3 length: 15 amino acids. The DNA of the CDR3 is TGTGCCAGTCATTACCCACGCGGACTTTTAACTGAAGCTTTCTTT. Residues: CASHYPRGLLTEAFF.

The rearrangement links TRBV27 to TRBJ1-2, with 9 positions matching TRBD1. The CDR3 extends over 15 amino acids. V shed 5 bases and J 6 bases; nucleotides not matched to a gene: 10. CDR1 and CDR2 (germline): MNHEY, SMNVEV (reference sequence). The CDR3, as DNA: TGTGCCAGCAGTATACCCCGGGACAGGGTCAATGGCTACACCTTC. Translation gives CASSIPRDRVNGYTF.

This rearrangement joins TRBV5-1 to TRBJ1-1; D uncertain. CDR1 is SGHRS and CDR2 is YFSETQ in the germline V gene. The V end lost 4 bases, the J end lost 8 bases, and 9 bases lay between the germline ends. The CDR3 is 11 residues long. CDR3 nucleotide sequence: TGCGCCAGCAGCACGGGGAAAGAAGCTTTCTTT. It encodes CASSTGKEAFF. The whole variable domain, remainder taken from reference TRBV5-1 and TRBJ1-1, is KAGVTQTPRYLIKTRGQQVTLSCSPISGHRSVSWYQQTPGQGLQFLFEYFSETQRNKGNFPGRFSGRQFSNSRSEMNVSTLELGDSALYLCASSTGKEAFFGQGTRLTVV.

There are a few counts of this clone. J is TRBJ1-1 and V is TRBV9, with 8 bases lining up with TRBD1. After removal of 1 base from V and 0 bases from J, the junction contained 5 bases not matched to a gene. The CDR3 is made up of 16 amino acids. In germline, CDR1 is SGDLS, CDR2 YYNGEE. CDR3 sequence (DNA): TGTGCCAGCAGCGTAAATGACAGGGGAATGAACACTGAAGCTTTCTTT. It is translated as CASSVNDRGMNTEAFF.

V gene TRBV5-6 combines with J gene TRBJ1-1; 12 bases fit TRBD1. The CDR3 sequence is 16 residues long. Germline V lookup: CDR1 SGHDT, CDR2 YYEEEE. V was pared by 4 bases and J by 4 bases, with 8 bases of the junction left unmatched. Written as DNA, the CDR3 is TGTGCCAGCAGCCCCCGAGGGACAGGGGGCGTCACTGAAGCTTTCTTT. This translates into CASSPRGTGGVTEAFF. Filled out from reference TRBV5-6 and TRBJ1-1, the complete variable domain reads DAGVTQSPTHLIKTRGQQVTLRCSPKSGHDTVSWYQQALGQGPQFIFQYYEEEERQRGNFPDRFSGHQFPNYSSELNVNALLLGDSALYLCASSPRGTGGVTEAFFGQGTRLTVV.

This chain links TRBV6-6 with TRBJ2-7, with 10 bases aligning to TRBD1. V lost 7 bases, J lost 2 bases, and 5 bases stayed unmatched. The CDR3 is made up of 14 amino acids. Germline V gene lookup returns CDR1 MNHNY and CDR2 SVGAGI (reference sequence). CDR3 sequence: CASKAGQGAYEQYF. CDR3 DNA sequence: TGTGCCAGCAAGGCCGGACAGGGGGCCTACGAGCAGTACTTC.

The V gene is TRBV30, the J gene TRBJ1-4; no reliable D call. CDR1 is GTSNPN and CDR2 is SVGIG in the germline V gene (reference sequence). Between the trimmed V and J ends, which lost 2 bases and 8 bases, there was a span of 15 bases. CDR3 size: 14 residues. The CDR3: CAWSTWGAEEKLFF. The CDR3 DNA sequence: TGTGCCTGGAGTACCTGGGGAGCAGAAGAAAAACTGTTTTTT.

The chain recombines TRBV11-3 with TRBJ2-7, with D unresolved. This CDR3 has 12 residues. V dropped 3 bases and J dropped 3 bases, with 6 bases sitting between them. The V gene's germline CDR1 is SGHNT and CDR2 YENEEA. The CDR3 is CASSLAGYEQYF. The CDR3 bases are TGTGCCAGCAGCTTGGCAGGCTACGAGCAGTACTTC.

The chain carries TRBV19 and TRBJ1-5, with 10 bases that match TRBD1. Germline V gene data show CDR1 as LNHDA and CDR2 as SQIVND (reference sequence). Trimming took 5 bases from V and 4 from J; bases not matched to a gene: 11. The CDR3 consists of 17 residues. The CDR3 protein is CASSLPGTGVGNQPQHF. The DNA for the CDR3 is TGTGCCAGTAGTCTTCCTGGGACAGGGGTGGGGAATCAGCCCCAGCATTTT.

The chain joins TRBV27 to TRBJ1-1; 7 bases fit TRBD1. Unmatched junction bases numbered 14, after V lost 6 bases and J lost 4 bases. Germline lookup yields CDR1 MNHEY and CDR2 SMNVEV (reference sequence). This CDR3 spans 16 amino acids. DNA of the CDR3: TGTGCCAGCAGCTATGGGTCAGGGGCAGGGGGCACTGAAGCTTTCTTT. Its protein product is CASSYGSGAGGTEAFF.

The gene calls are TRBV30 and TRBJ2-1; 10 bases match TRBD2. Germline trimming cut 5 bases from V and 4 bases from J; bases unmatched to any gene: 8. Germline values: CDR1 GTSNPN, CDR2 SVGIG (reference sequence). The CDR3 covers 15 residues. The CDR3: CAWVSGRPSYNEQFF. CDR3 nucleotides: TGTGCCTGGGTTAGCGGGAGGCCGTCGTACAATGAGCAGTTCTTC.

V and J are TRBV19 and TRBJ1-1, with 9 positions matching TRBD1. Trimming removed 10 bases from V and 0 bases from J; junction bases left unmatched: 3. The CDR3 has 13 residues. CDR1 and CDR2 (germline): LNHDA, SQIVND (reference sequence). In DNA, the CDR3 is TGTGCCATCCGGACAGGGGTGAACACTGAAGCTTTCTTT. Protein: CAIRTGVNTEAFF. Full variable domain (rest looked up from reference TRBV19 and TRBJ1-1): DGGITQSPKYLFRKEGQNVTLSCEQNLNHDAMYWYRQDPGQGLRLIYYSQIVNDFQKGDIAEGYSVSREKKESFPLTVTSAQKNPTAFYLCAIRTGVNTEAFFGQGTRLTVV.

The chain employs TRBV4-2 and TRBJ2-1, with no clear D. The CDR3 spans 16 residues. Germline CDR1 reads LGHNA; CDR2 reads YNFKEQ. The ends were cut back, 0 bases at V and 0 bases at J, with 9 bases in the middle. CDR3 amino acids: CASSQEAGSSYNEQFF. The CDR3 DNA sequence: TGTGCCAGCAGCCAAGAGGCAGGTAGCTCCTACAATGAGCAGTTCTTC.

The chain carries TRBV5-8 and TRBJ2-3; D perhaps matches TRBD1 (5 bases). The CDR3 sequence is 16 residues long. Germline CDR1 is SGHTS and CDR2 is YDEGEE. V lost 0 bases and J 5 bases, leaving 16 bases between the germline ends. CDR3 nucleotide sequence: TGTGCCAGCAGCTTGGCCGTTCTTGTTAGGGGAGATACGCAGTATTTT. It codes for CASSLAVLVRGDTQYF.

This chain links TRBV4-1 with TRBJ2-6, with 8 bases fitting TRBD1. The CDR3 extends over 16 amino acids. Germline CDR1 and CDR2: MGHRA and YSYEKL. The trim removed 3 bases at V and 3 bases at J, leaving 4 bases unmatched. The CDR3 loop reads CASSHQGAYGANVLTF. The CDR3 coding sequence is TGCGCCAGCAGCCATCAGGGGGCGTATGGGGCCAACGTCCTGACTTTC.

This CDR3 reads CASSDYSYSNQPQHF. In DNA, the CDR3 is TGTGCCAGCAGTGACTACAGTTATAGCAATCAGCCCCAGCATTTT. The V and J genes are TRBV6-4 and TRBJ1-5; D uncertain. The CDR3 totals 15 residues. CDR1 is MRHNA and CDR2 is SNTAGT in the germline V gene. The V and J ends lost 1 base and 0 bases respectively, with 7 bases between them.